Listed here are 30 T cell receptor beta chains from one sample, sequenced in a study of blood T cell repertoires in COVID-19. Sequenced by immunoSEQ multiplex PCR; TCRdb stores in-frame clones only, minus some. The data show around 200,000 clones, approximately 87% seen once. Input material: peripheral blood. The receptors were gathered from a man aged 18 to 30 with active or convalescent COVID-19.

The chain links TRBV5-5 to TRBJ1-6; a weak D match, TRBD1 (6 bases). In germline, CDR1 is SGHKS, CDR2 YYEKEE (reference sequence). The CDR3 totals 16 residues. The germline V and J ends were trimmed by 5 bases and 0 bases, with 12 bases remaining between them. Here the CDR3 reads CASSFTGSSYNSPLHF. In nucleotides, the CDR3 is TGTGCCAGCAGTTTCACAGGGAGCTCCTATAATTCACCCCTCCACTTT.

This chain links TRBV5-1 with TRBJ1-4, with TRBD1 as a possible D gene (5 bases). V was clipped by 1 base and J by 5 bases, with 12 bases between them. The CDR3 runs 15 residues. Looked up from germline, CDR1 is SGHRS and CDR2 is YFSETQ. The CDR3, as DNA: TGCGCCAGCAGCTTGTACCAGGGTTCCAATGAAAAACTGTTTTTT. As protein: CASSLYQGSNEKLFF. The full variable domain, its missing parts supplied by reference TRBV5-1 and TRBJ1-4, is KAGVTQTPRYLIKTRGQQVTLSCSPISGHRSVSWYQQTPGQGLQFLFEYFSETQRNKGNFPGRFSGRQFSNSRSEMNVSTLELGDSALYLCASSLYQGSNEKLFFGSGTQLSVL.

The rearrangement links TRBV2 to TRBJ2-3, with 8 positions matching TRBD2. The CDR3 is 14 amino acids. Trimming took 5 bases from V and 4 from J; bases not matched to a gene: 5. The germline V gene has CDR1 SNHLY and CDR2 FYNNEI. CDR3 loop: CASSRGLGPDTQYF. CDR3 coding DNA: TGTGCCAGCAGTCGGGGACTAGGACCAGATACGCAGTATTTT. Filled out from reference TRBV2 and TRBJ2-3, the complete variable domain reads EPEVTQTPSHQVTQMGQEVILRCVPISNHLYFYWYRQILGQKVEFLVSFYNNEISEKSEIFDDQFSVERPDGSNFTLKIRSTKLEDSAMYFCASSRGLGPDTQYFGPGTRLTVL.

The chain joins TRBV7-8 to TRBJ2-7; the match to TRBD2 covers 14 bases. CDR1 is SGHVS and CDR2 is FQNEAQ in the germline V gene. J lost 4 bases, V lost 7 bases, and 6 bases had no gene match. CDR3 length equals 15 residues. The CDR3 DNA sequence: TGTGCCAGCACCAGTAGGACTAGCGGGAGGTACGAGCAGTACTTC. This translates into CASTSRTSGRYEQYF.

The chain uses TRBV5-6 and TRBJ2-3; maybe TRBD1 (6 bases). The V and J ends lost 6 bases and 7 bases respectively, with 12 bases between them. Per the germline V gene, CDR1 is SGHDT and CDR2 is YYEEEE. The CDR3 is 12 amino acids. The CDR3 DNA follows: TGTGCCAGCATCGCAGGGGAGAATACGCAGTATTTT. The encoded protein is CASIAGENTQYF.

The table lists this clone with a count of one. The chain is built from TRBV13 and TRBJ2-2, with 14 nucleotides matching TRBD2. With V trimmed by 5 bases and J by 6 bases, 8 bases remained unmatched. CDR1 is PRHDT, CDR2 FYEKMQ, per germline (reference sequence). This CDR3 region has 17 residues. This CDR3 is CASSTGLAGVNPGELFF. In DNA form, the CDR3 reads TGTGCCAGCAGCACGGGACTAGCGGGAGTTAACCCCGGGGAGCTGTTTTTT.

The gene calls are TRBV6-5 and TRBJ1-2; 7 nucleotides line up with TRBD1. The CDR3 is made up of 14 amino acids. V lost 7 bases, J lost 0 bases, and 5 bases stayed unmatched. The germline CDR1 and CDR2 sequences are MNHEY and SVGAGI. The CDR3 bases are TGTGCCAGCATCGGGACAGCTACTAACTATGGCTACACCTTC. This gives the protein CASIGTATNYGYTF.

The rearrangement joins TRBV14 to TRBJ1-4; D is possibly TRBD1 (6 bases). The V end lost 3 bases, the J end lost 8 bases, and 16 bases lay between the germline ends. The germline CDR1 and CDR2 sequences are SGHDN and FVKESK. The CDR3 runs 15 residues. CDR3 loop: CASSHKTGKGEKLFF. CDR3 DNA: TGTGCCAGCAGCCACAAGACAGGCAAAGGGGAAAAACTGTTTTTT. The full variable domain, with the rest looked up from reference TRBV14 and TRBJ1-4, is EAGVTQFPSHSVIEKGQTVTLRCDPISGHDNLYWYRRVMGKEIKFLLHFVKESKQDESGMPNNRFLAERTGGTYSTLKVQPAELEDSGVYFCASSHKTGKGEKLFFGSGTQLSVL.

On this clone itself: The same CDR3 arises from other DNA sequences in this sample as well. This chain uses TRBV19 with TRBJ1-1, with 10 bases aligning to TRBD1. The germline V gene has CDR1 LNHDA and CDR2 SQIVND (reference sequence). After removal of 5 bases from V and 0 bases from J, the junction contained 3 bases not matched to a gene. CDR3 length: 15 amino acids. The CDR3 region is CASSDRGRLNTEAFF. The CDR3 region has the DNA TGTGCCAGTAGTGACAGGGGGCGATTGAACACTGAAGCTTTCTTT.

CDR3 residues: CASTQNRVWDGYTF. The CDR3 region has the DNA TGTGCCAGCACCCAAAACAGGGTTTGGGATGGCTACACCTTC. The J gene is TRBJ1-2, the V gene TRBV6-5, with D perhaps TRBD1 (6 bases). In germline, CDR1 is MNHEY, CDR2 SVGAGI. Trimming removed 7 bases from V and 6 bases from J, with 18 bases in between. This CDR3 spans 14 amino acids.

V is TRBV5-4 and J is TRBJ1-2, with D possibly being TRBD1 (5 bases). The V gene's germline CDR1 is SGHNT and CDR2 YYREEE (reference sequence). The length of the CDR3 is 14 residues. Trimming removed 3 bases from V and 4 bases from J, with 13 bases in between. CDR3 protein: CASSSLGGGYGYTF. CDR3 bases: TGTGCCAGCAGCTCCCTCGGGGGTGGCTATGGCTACACCTTC.

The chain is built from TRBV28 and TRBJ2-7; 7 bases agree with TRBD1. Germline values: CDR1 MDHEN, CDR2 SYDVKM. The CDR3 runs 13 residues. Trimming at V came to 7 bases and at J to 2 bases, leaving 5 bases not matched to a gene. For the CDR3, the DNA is TGTGCCAGCATGGGGGACAGTGCCTACGAGCAGTACGTC. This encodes CASMGDSAYEQYV.

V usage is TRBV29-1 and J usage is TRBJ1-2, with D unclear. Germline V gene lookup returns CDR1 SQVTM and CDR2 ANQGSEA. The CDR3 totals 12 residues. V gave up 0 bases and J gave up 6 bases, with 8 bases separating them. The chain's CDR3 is CSVEEPPDGYTF. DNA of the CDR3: TGCAGCGTTGAAGAACCGCCGGATGGCTACACCTTC.

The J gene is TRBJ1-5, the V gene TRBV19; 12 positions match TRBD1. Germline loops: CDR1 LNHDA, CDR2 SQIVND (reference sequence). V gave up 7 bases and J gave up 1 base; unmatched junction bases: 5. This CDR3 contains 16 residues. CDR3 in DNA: TGTGCCAGTATGGGGACAGGGGGCTTGAGCAATCAGCCCCAGCATTTT. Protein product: CASMGTGGLSNQPQHF.

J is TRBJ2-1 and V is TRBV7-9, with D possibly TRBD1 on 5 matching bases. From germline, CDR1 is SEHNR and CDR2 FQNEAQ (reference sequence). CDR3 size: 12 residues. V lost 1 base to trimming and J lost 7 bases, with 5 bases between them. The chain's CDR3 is CASSLGTNEQFF. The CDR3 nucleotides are TGTGCCAGCAGCTTAGGGACAAATGAGCAGTTCTTC.

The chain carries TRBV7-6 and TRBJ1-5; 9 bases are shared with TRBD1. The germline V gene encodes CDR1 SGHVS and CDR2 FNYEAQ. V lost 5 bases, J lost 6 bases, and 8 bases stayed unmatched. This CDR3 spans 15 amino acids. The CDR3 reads CASSPSGTGLQPQHF. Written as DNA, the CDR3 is TGTGCCAGCAGCCCCTCCGGGACAGGGCTTCAGCCCCAGCATTTT. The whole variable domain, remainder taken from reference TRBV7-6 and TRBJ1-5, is GAGVSQSPRYKVTKRGQDVALRCDPISGHVSLYWYRQALGQGPEFLTYFNYEAQQDKSGLPNDRFSAERPEGSISTLTIQRTEQRDSAMYRCASSPSGTGLQPQHFGDGTRLSIL.

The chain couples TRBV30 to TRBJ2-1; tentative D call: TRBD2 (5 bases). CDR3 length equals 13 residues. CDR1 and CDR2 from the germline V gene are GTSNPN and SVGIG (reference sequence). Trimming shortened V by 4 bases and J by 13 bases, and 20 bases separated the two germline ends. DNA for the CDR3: TGTGCCTGGATGTCTAGCCCTCCTCTACCACAGTTCTTC. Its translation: CAWMSSPPLPQFF.

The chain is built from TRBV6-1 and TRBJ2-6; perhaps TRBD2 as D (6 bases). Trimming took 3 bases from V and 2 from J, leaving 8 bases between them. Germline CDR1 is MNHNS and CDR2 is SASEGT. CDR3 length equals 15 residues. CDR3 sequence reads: CASSEGGTGANVLTF. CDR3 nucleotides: TGTGCCAGCAGTGAGGGGGGAACTGGGGCCAACGTCCTGACTTTC.

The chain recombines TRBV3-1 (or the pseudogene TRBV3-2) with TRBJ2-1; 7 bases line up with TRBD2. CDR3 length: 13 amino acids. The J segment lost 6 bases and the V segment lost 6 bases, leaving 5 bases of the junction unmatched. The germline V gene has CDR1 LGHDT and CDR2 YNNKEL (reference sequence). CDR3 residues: CASRGRGPNEQFF. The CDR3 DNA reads TGTGCCAGCAGGGGGAGGGGTCCCAATGAGCAGTTCTTC.

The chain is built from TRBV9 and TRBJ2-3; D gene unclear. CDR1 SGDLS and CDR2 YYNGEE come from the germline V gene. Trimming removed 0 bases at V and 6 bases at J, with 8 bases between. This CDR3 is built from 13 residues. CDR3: CASSVAIRDTQYF. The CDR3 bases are TGTGCCAGCAGCGTAGCTATTCGGGATACGCAGTATTTT.

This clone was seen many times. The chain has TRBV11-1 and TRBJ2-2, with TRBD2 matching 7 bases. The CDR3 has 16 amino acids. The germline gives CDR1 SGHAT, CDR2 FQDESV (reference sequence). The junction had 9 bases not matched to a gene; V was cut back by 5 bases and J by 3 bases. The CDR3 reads CASSPRLAGYTGELFF. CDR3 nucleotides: TGTGCCAGCAGCCCTAGATTAGCGGGTTACACCGGGGAGCTGTTTTTT.

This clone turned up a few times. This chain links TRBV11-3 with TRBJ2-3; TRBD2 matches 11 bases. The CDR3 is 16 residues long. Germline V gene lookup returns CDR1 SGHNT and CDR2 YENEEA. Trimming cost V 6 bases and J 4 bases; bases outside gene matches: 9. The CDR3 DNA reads TGTGCCAGCAGTTCCCCACTAGCGGGAGTTTCAGATACGCAGTATTTT. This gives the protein CASSSPLAGVSDTQYF.

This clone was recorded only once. The CDR3 bases are TGTGCCAGCAGTCCGGATCGGGGCTACGAGCAGTACTTC. It is translated as CASSPDRGYEQYF. This chain joins TRBV6-2 or TRBV6-3 and TRBJ2-7; a weak D match, TRBD2 (5 bases). Germline CDR1 MNHEY, CDR2 SVGEGT. The CDR3 extends over 13 amino acids. V lost 5 bases, J lost 3 bases, and 11 bases lay in between.

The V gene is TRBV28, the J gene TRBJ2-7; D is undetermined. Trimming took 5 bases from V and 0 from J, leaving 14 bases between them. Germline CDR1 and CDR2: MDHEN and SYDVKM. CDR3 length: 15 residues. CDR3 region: CASSHRKTLSYEQYV. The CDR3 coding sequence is TGTGCCAGCAGTCACAGAAAAACCCTCTCCTACGAGCAGTACGTC.

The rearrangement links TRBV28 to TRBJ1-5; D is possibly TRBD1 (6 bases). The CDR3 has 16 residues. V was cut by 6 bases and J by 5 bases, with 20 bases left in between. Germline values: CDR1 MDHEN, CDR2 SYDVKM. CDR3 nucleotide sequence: TGTGCCAGCAGGCCCATGGGGGGGCGATCGGATCAGCCCCAGCATTTT. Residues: CASRPMGGRSDQPQHF.

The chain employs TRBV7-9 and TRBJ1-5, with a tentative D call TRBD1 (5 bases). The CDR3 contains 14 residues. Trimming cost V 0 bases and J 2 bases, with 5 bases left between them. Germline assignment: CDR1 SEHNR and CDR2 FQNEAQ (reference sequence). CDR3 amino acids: CASSLAGGNQPQHF. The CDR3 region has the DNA TGTGCCAGCAGCTTAGCAGGGGGCAATCAGCCCCAGCATTTT.

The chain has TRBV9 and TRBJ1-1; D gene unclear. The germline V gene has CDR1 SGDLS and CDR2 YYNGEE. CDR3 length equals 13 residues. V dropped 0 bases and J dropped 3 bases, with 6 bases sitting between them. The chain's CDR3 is CASSVASDTEAFF. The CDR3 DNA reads TGTGCCAGCAGCGTAGCTTCAGACACTGAAGCTTTCTTT.

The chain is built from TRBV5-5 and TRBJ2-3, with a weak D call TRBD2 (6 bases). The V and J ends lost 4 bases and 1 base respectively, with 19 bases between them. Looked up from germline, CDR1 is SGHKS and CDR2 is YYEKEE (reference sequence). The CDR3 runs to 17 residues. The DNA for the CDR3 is TGTGCCAGCAGCCCCCGTTGGTTGGGAGGCCGCACAGATACGCAGTATTTT. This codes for CASSPRWLGGRTDTQYF.

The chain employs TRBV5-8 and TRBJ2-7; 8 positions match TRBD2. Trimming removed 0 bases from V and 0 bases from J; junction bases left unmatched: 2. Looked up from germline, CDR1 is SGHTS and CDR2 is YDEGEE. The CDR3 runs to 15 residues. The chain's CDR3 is CASSLDGGGSYEQYV. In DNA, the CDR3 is TGTGCCAGCAGCTTGGACGGGGGGGGCTCCTACGAGCAGTACGTC.

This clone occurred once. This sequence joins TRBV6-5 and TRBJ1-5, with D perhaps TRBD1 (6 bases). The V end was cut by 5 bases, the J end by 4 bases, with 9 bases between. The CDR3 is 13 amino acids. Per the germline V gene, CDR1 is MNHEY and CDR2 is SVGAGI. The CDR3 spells CASSRTENQPQHF. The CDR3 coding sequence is TGTGCCAGCAGTAGGACAGAAAATCAGCCCCAGCATTTT.